This entry lists 30 T cell receptor beta chains sequenced from one sample in a study of T-cell memory formation after mild COVID-19. MiXCR, applied by TCRdb to the 5' RACE reads, yields one record per CDR3 protein. The sample has about 350,000 distinct CDR3 sequences; roughly 15% are singletons. Sequencing input: PBMCs or a T cell subset sorted from them (not recorded which). These TCRs come from a man younger than 35 who had mild COVID-19 (a few samples of this study predate the infection). Cell type and time point are not known.

Concerning this clonotype: Being one base from a much bigger clone, this may be a read error. The CDR3 coding sequence is TGCGCCAGCAGCTTGGGGACATCTTGGGGGAATGATCAGTTCTTC. Encoded protein: CASSLGTSWGNDQFF. J is TRBJ2-1 and V is TRBV5-1, with D perhaps TRBD1 or TRBD2 (5 bases each). This CDR3 region has 15 residues. Germline V gives CDR1 SGHRS, CDR2 YFSETQ.

This clonotype appeared many times. The chain combines TRBV19 with TRBJ1-2, with TRBD1 as a possible D gene (5 bases). V dropped 10 bases and J dropped 3 bases, with 18 bases sitting between them. CDR1 LNHDA and CDR2 SQIVND come from the germline V gene (reference sequence). The CDR3 is 14 amino acids. The CDR3 DNA is TGTGCCACCGCGGTTGACTCAGGGTACTATGGCTACACCTTC. Its translation is CATAVDSGYYGYTF.

CDR3 sequence: CASSFSLMNTEAFF. In DNA, the CDR3 is TGTGCCAGCAGCTTTTCCCTGATGAACACTGAAGCTTTCTTT. The V call is TRBV7-9, the J call TRBJ1-1; D ambiguous. Germline V gene lookup returns CDR1 SEHNR and CDR2 FQNEAQ (reference sequence). This CDR3 is 14 amino acids long. The germline V and J ends were trimmed by 3 bases and 0 bases, with 8 bases remaining between them.

V is TRBV7-8 and J is TRBJ1-2, with a possible D match to TRBD1 (5 bases). The CDR3 contains 12 residues. The V end was cut by 1 base, the J end by 8 bases, with 8 bases between. CDR1 is SGHVS, CDR2 FQNEAQ, per germline. The CDR3 sequence is CASSLVQGGYTF. The DNA of the CDR3 is TGTGCCAGCAGCTTAGTCCAGGGAGGCTACACCTTC.

The genes are TRBV7-3 and TRBJ1-1; TRBD1 agrees at 7 bases. The CDR3 runs to 15 residues. Germline CDR1 reads SGHTA; CDR2 reads FQGTGA. The V gene end was trimmed by 3 bases and the J gene end by 2 bases; junction bases not matched to a gene: 6. The CDR3 sequence is CASSLGDRDNTEAFF. CDR3 DNA: TGTGCCAGCAGCTTGGGGGACAGAGACAACACTGAAGCTTTCTTT.

The chain combines TRBV5-1 with TRBJ1-4; D not resolved. Germline values: CDR1 SGHRS, CDR2 YFSETQ. V was pared by 0 bases and J by 8 bases, with 14 bases between. The length of the CDR3 is 15 residues. The CDR3, as DNA: TGCGCCAGCAGCTTGGAGGGCCACTTCGCCGAAAAACTGTTTTTT. Protein: CASSLEGHFAEKLFF.

The genes are TRBV6-2 or TRBV6-3 and TRBJ2-7; the D is unclear. CDR3 size: 15 residues. Between the trimmed V and J ends, which lost 2 bases and 0 bases, there was a span of 11 bases. Germline V gives CDR1 MNHEY, CDR2 SVGEGT. CDR3 coding DNA: TGTGCCAGCAGTTACGATCGCGTCAGCTCCTACGAGCAGTACGTC. This sequence encodes CASSYDRVSSYEQYV.

This clonotype has a handful of counts. The chain combines TRBV3-1 with TRBJ2-7, with TRBD2 matching over 7 bases. Germline trimming cut 0 bases from V and 2 bases from J; bases unmatched to any gene: 4. The CDR3 is 15 residues long. Germline V CDR1 and CDR2: LGHDT, YNNKEL (reference sequence). The CDR3 bases are TGTGCCAGCAGCCAAGAGGGCGGGAGAGCCTACGAGCAGTACTTC. Its protein is CASSQEGGRAYEQYF.

This clonotype came up a few times. This rearrangement joins TRBV10-1 to TRBJ2-7; D is possibly TRBD1 or TRBD2 (5 bases each). The CDR3 length is 18 residues. The germline V and J ends were trimmed by 11 bases and 2 bases, with 31 bases remaining between them. Germline CDR1 reads WNHNN; CDR2 reads SYGVQD (reference sequence). This CDR3 is CAAKRRREGRVAPYEQYF. CDR3 coding DNA: TGCGCCGCAAAGAGGCGCCGGGAAGGCAGGGTAGCACCCTACGAGCAGTACTTC.

The chain recombines TRBV7-3 with TRBJ2-3; D ambiguous. This CDR3 spans 13 amino acids. The germline V gene encodes CDR1 SGHTA and CDR2 FQGTGA. V gave up 0 bases and J gave up 3 bases, with 4 bases separating them. The CDR3, as DNA: TGTGCCAGCAGCTTAACACCTACAGATACGCAGTATTTT. Amino acid sequence: CASSLTPTDTQYF.

V and J are TRBV5-4 and TRBJ2-4; D might be TRBD1 or TRBD2, each matching 6 bases. This CDR3 region has 16 residues. Germline values: CDR1 SGHNT, CDR2 YYREEE (reference sequence). Trimming removed 4 bases from V and 6 bases from J, with 20 bases in between. Here the CDR3 reads CASSPKGGEGGNIQYF. The CDR3 DNA sequence: TGTGCCAGCAGCCCGAAGGGAGGAGAGGGGGGAAACATTCAGTACTTC. The full variable domain, rest sourced from reference TRBV5-4 and TRBJ2-4, is ETGVTQSPTHLIKTRGQQVTLRCSSQSGHNTVSWYQQALGQGPQFIFQYYREEENGRGNFPPRFSGLQFPNYSSELNVNALELDDSALYLCASSPKGGEGGNIQYFGAGTRLSVL.

This sequence joins TRBV7-2 and TRBJ1-1; 11 bases map to TRBD1. The V gene's germline CDR1 is SGHTA and CDR2 FQGNSA. J gave up 10 bases and V 0 bases, and 4 bases lay outside the gene matches. This CDR3 is built from 14 residues. This CDR3 is CASSLADRGRGAFF. The CDR3 bases are TGTGCCAGCAGCTTAGCGGACAGGGGGCGGGGAGCTTTCTTT.

This clonotype has ten or more counts. The gene calls are TRBV7-2 and TRBJ2-6, with D unclear. Germline V gives CDR1 SGHTA, CDR2 FQGNSA. V dropped 1 base and J dropped 0 bases, with 7 bases sitting between them. CDR3 length equals 16 residues. The CDR3 protein is CASSLEALSGANVLTF. CDR3 DNA sequence: TGTGCCAGCAGCTTAGAGGCACTCTCTGGGGCCAACGTCCTGACTTTC.

The chain combines TRBV7-2 with TRBJ1-2; a weak D match, TRBD1 (5 bases). Germline-derived CDR1 and CDR2 are SGHTA and FQGNSA. This CDR3 has 18 residues. The V and J ends lost 2 bases and 0 bases respectively, with 19 bases between them. CDR3 sequence (DNA): TGTGCCAGCAGCTTATTTGGGGACCCCTACAAAACTAACTATGGCTACACCTTC. It translates to CASSLFGDPYKTNYGYTF.

This clonotype has just a few counts. The V call is TRBV10-3, the J call TRBJ2-5; 9 nucleotides match TRBD1. The V gene's germline CDR1 is ENHRY and CDR2 SYGVKD. V shed 4 bases and J 5 bases; nucleotides not matched to a gene: 5. There are 14 residues in the CDR3. The CDR3 DNA sequence: TGTGCCATCAGTGCACAGGGGGCGGAGGAGACCCAGTACTTC. This gives the protein CAISAQGAEETQYF.

Ten or more counts support this clonotype. The chain has TRBV4-3 and TRBJ2-5; TRBD2 aligns across 11 bases. The length of the CDR3 is 16 residues. After removal of 3 bases from V and 7 bases from J, the junction contained 10 bases not matched to a gene. Germline CDR1 reads LGHNA; CDR2 reads YSLEER. The CDR3 reads CASSQGRLAGMGTQYF. CDR3 coding DNA: TGCGCCAGCAGCCAGGGGAGACTAGCGGGGATGGGGACCCAGTACTTC.

The rearrangement links TRBV5-1 to TRBJ2-5; no firm D call. The V end lost 0 bases, the J end lost 5 bases, and 11 bases lay between the germline ends. Germline V gene data show CDR1 as SGHRS and CDR2 as YFSETQ. This CDR3 contains 14 residues. CDR3: CASSLVPAGETQYF. CDR3 in DNA: TGCGCCAGCAGCTTGGTCCCCGCTGGGGAGACCCAGTACTTC.

The chain links TRBV5-1 to TRBJ2-6; perhaps TRBD1 as D (6 bases). Germline assignment: CDR1 SGHRS and CDR2 YFSETQ. The CDR3 loop spans 17 amino acids. V lost 5 bases and J lost 0, with 15 bases in between. In nucleotides, the CDR3 is TGCGCCAGCAGTTCTACAGGGTCCCCCTCTGGGGCCAACGTCCTGACTTTC. Protein: CASSSTGSPSGANVLTF.

This clonotype was counted many times. V usage is TRBV7-2 and J usage is TRBJ2-5; perhaps TRBD2 as D (5 bases). The germline gives CDR1 SGHTA, CDR2 FQGNSA. The length of the CDR3 is 14 residues. Trimming took off 0 bases at V and 5 bases at J, with 10 bases between the two ends. This CDR3 is CASSLAGVGETQYF. CDR3 DNA sequence: TGTGCCAGCAGCTTAGCCGGGGTGGGGGAGACCCAGTACTTC.

The rearrangement uses TRBV5-1 and TRBJ1-3, with D possibly matching TRBD1 (6 bases). Trimming left V 3 bases short and J 8 bases short, with 18 bases between. Germline CDR1 and CDR2: SGHRS and YFSETQ. CDR3 length: 15 residues. CDR3 sequence reads: CASSYGQPGRDTIYF. The CDR3 DNA is TGCGCCAGCAGCTATGGACAGCCGGGTCGGGACACCATATATTTT.

This clonotype was counted between two and nine times. The chain recombines TRBV4-1 with TRBJ2-3, with TRBD1 as a possible D gene (5 bases). Germline assignment: CDR1 MGHRA and CDR2 YSYEKL. CDR3 length equals 15 residues. V was shortened by 5 bases and J by 5 bases, with 17 bases between the two germline ends. CDR3: CASSENGLDIDTQYF. The CDR3 DNA follows: TGCGCCAGCAGCGAAAACGGGTTGGACATAGATACGCAGTATTTT.

This clonotype was seen a few times. This chain joins TRBV7-3 and TRBJ1-1; TRBD1 aligns across 8 bases. Germline CDR1 and CDR2: SGHTA and FQGTGA. Germline trimming cut 4 bases from V and 3 bases from J; bases unmatched to any gene: 4. The CDR3 runs 14 residues. CDR3 region: CASSSTGEDTEAFF. In DNA, the CDR3 is TGTGCCAGCAGCTCGACAGGGGAGGACACTGAAGCTTTCTTT.

This clonotype was seen a few times. V and J are TRBV6-1 and TRBJ2-3; the D gene is possibly TRBD2 (6 bases). Germline V CDR1 and CDR2: MNHNS, SASEGT. The CDR3 extends over 13 amino acids. The V gene lost 6 bases and the J gene lost 2 bases, with 9 bases spanning the gap. The DNA of the CDR3 is TGTGCCAGCAGGGACTACCTCACAGATACGCAGTATTTT. This codes for CASRDYLTDTQYF.

The V and J genes are TRBV5-6 and TRBJ2-2, with D hard to call. The CDR3 sequence is 15 residues long. CDR1 SGHDT and CDR2 YYEEEE come from the germline V gene. V lost 3 bases, J lost 1 base, and 10 bases lay in between. The CDR3 loop is CASSSRKENTGELFF. For the CDR3, the DNA is TGTGCCAGCAGCTCTCGGAAGGAGAACACCGGGGAGCTGTTTTTT.

This chain connects TRBV7-9 to TRBJ1-1; 8 bases are a match to TRBD1. Germline V gene sequence: CDR1 SEHNR, CDR2 FQNEAQ (reference sequence). The length of the CDR3 is 14 residues. The junction had 8 bases not matched to a gene; V was cut back by 1 base and J by 10 bases. CDR3 sequence reads: CASSLELQGVGAFF. CDR3 nucleotides: TGTGCCAGCAGCTTAGAGTTACAGGGGGTTGGAGCTTTCTTT.

V usage is TRBV28 and J usage is TRBJ2-5; TRBD2 matches 7 bases. Looked up from germline, CDR1 is MDHEN and CDR2 is SYDVKM. With V trimmed by 2 bases and J by 2 bases, 11 bases remained unmatched. The CDR3 is 17 amino acids. In DNA, the CDR3 is TGTGCCAGCAGTTTACGGGGCCAGCGGGGCCTTCAAGAGACCCAGTACTTC. This gives the protein CASSLRGQRGLQETQYF.

This clonotype turned up a few times. CDR3: CSARSPSGGSLLNTGELFF. DNA for the CDR3: TGCAGTGCTAGATCCCCTAGCGGGGGATCCCTACTTAACACCGGGGAGCTGTTTTTT. The genes are TRBV20-1 and TRBJ2-2; 10 nucleotides align to TRBD2. Trimming cost V 2 bases and J 2 bases; bases outside gene matches: 14. The CDR3 extends over 19 amino acids. Germline values: CDR1 DFQATT, CDR2 SNEGSKA (reference sequence).

In this sample, this clonotype turned up once. As DNA, the CDR3 is TGTGCCTCAGAGGGACAGGGAGTCAACGAGCAGTACTTC. This sequence encodes CASEGQGVNEQYF. V is TRBV6-2 or TRBV6-3 and J is TRBJ2-7; TRBD1 matches 9 bases. With V trimmed by 11 bases and J by 5 bases, 10 bases remained unmatched. The CDR3 has 13 residues. Per the germline V gene, CDR1 is MNHEY and CDR2 is SVGEGT.

This clonotype appeared a few times. The chain recombines TRBV24-1 with TRBJ2-3; no definite D call. The CDR3 extends over 15 amino acids. Germline V lookup: CDR1 KGHDR, CDR2 SFDVKD. The V gene lost 4 bases and the J gene lost 4 bases, with 14 bases spanning the gap. CDR3 sequence: CATSDQTASPDTQYF. In DNA form, the CDR3 reads TGTGCCACCAGTGACCAAACAGCGTCCCCAGATACGCAGTATTTT.

V and J are TRBV7-9 and TRBJ1-5, with a possible D match to TRBD1 (5 bases). Between the trimmed V and J ends, which lost 8 bases and 0 bases, there was a span of 23 bases. The CDR3 has 18 residues. Germline V gene data show CDR1 as SEHNR and CDR2 as FQNEAQ (reference sequence). The CDR3 coding sequence is TGTGCCAGCTCAAGATTTGGGGGAGAGACATCTAGCAATCAGCCCCAGCATTTT. It is translated as CASSRFGGETSSNQPQHF.